What follows is one T cell receptor (beta chain) and its context. Its antigen is as yet unknown. The data were taken from a study of T cells in Graves' hyperthyroidism and ophthalmopathy. Study results and caveats: The model foresaw ophthalmopathy a median around 6.8 months prior to onset.

Per the germline V gene, CDR1 is SGHTA and CDR2 is FQGNSA. The CDR3 extends over 16 amino acids. Uncontrolled infection, other autoimmune disease, pregnancy or lactation led to exclusion. From RNA transcripts, TCR beta CDR3 regions were amplified. A first-round RT-PCR of the TCR CDR3 used the HTBI primer set. From the multiplex PCR reads, TCRdb called clonotypes with MiXCR, one entry per CDR3 protein. The sample consists of 550,000 to 600,000 distinct CDR3 sequences, roughly 46% of them appearing once. The sequence was obtained from an adult woman with Graves' disease, either hyperthyroidism or ophthalmopathy (not recorded which). Sample: peripheral blood or thyroid tissue (not recorded which). This chain joins TRBV7-2 and TRBJ2-7; 10 nucleotides agree with TRBD2. The end of the DNA fits TRBJ2-5 better, so the J call may be wrong. CDR3 residues: CASSRASGSDQETQYF. CDR3 bases: TGTGCCAGCAGCCGGGCTAGCGGGAGTGATCAAGAGACCCAGTACTTC.